The rows below give T cell receptor beta chains drawn from one sample of a study of blood T cell repertoires in COVID-19. Profiling relied on immunoSEQ multiplex PCR, and the TCRdb table lists in-frame clones only, not all of them. The sample carries 30,000 to 40,000 clones, about 88% recorded once. Sequencing input: peripheral blood. All receptors derive from a human donor in a cohort sampled during active COVID-19. CDR3s include the opening cysteine and the closing phenylalanine or tryptophan. The order of the fields is clone size, V gene, D gene, J gene, CDR3 protein, CDR3 DNA. D genes are given only for firm matches. Only some rows state a clone size, as once, few, many or a class for expanded clones.

-,TRBV6-5,TRBD2,TRBJ2-3,CASRQGTSGTDTQYF,TGTGCCAGCCGACAAGGAACTAGCGGCACAGATACGCAGTATTTT
-,TRBV6-5,-,TRBJ1-2,CASSSDIPASGYTF,TGTGCCAGCAGTTCGGACATCCCAGCGAGTGGCTACACCTTC
-,TRBV28,-,TRBJ1-6,CASSLRTDSPLHF,TGTGCCAGCAGTTTAAGGACTGATTCACCCCTCCACTTT
-,TRBV18,-,TRBJ2-5,CASSSNPREYQETQYF,TGTGCCAGCTCATCAAATCCTCGGGAGTACCAAGAGACCCAGTACTTC
-,TRBV9,-,TRBJ1-1,CASSVGAGDTEAFF,TGTGCCAGCAGCGTAGGGGCAGGGGACACTGAAGCTTTCTTT
-,TRBV18,-,TRBJ2-1,CASSTTGGVYNEQFF,TGTGCCAGCTCCACAACAGGGGGGGTCTACAATGAGCAGTTCTTC
few,TRBV7-9,-,TRBJ2-7,CASSLSTGISYEQYF,TGTGCCAGCAGCTTAAGTACGGGGATCTCCTACGAGCAGTACTTC
-,TRBV20-1,-,TRBJ2-1,CSASNYGSYNEQFF,TGCAGTGCTAGTAACTACGGCTCCTACAATGAGCAGTTCTTC
-,TRBV6-5,TRBD2,TRBJ2-3,CASSLAGGPTDTQYF,TGTGCCAGCAGCTTAGCGGGGGGGCCCACAGATACGCAGTATTTT
-,TRBV6-6,-,TRBJ1-1,CASSYSAGWGTEAFF,TGTGCCAGCAGTTACTCTGCAGGGTGGGGCACTGAAGCTTTCTTT
-,TRBV5-1,TRBD1,TRBJ1-1,CASSLGTGTNMNTEAFF,TGCGCCAGCAGCTTAGGGACAGGAACCAATATGAACACTGAAGCTTTCTTT
-,TRBV5-1,-,TRBJ1-6,CASSRENSPLHF,TGCGCCAGCAGTAGGGAGAATTCACCCCTCCACTTT
-,TRBV19,-,TRBJ1-6,CASSLLPSQGNNSPLHF,TGTGCCAGTAGTCTCCTTCCCTCGCAGGGGAATAATTCACCCCTCCACTTT
-,TRBV19,-,TRBJ2-2,CASSIDTASLGELFF,TGTGCCAGTAGTATAGATACAGCTAGCCTGGGGGAGCTGTTTTTT
-,TRBV5-8,TRBD1,TRBJ2-5,CASSLPGQGAGETQYF,TGTGCCAGCAGCTTGCCGGGACAGGGGGCGGGAGAGACCCAGTACTTC
-,TRBV7-2,-,TRBJ1-2,CASSLVWAEGYTF,TGTGCCAGCAGCTTAGTATGGGCCGAGGGCTACACCTTC
-,TRBV18,TRBD2,TRBJ2-1,CASSPPSGDSYNEQFF,TGTGCCAGCTCACCACCTAGCGGGGACTCCTACAATGAGCAGTTCTTC
few,TRBV27,-,TRBJ2-2,CASTRFMDTGELFF,TGTGCCAGCACTCGGTTTATGGACACCGGGGAGCTGTTTTTT
-,TRBV4-1,TRBD2,TRBJ2-1,CASSQDPYSGGSLGQFF,TGCGCCAGCAGCCAAGATCCCTACAGCGGGGGGTCCCTAGGGCAGTTCTTC
-,TRBV7-2,TRBD2,TRBJ2-7,CASSLTGGPREQYF,TGTGCCAGCAGCTTAACGGGGGGGCCGCGCGAGCAGTACTTC
-,TRBV7-6,TRBD1,TRBJ1-1,CASSSTGTGVTAEAFF,TGTGCCAGCAGCTCCACCGGGACAGGGGTGACCGCTGAAGCTTTCTTT
-,TRBV19,TRBD1,TRBJ2-5,CASSMMVMTGGPPGETQYF,TGTGCCAGTAGTATGATGGTGATGACAGGGGGCCCCCCAGGAGAGACCCAGTACTTC
-,TRBV5-4,TRBD1,TRBJ1-1,CASSPGQGNTEAFF,TGTGCCAGCAGCCCGGGACAGGGGAACACTGAAGCTTTCTTT
-,TRBV2,TRBD2,TRBJ2-3,CASSEGTSWADTQYF,TGTGCCAGCAGTGAAGGGACTAGCTGGGCAGATACGCAGTATTTT
-,TRBV2,-,TRBJ1-5,CASSVDSNQPQHF,TGTGCCAGCAGCGTAGATAGCAATCAGCCCCAGCATTTT
-,TRBV10-3,-,TRBJ1-2,CAIRTAPGVGYTF,TGTGCCATCAGAACAGCCCCCGGGGTTGGCTACACCTTC
-,TRBV2,-,TRBJ2-1,CASTVGRNNEQFF,TGTGCCAGCACCGTGGGGCGGAACAATGAGCAGTTCTTC
-,TRBV5-1,TRBD1,TRBJ1-5,CASSPIPGQGGQPQHF,TGCGCCAGCAGCCCGATTCCGGGACAGGGCGGTCAGCCCCAGCATTTT
once,TRBV11-2,TRBD2,TRBJ2-5,CASSLGASGGQQETQYF,TGTGCCAGCAGCTTAGGGGCTAGCGGGGGCCAACAAGAGACCCAGTACTTC
-,TRBV9,TRBD2,TRBJ2-1,CASSVAPSGGGYNEQFF,TGTGCCAGCAGCGTAGCTCCTAGCGGGGGAGGCTACAATGAGCAGTTCTTC
-,TRBV27,TRBD2,TRBJ2-7,CASSLDASGAYEQYF,TGTGCCAGCAGTTTGGATGCTAGCGGGGCCTACGAGCAGTACTTC
-,TRBV2,-,TRBJ1-6,CASSDRGSYNSPLHF,TGTGCCAGCAGTGACAGGGGCTCCTATAATTCACCCCTCCACTTT
-,TRBV27,TRBD1,TRBJ2-3,CASSLASGTGSTDTQYF,TGTGCCAGCAGTTTAGCCTCCGGGACAGGGAGCACAGATACGCAGTATTTT
-,TRBV10-2,-,TRBJ2-3,CASSDWGQVTDTQYF,TGCGCCAGCAGTGACTGGGGGCAGGTCACAGATACGCAGTATTTT
-,TRBV7-8,TRBD2,TRBJ2-3,CASSFIPPRGRRGEADTQYF,TGTGCCAGCAGCTTTATCCCCCCCCGAGGTCGGCGGGGGGAGGCAGATACGCAGTATTTT
-,TRBV5-8,-,TRBJ1-2,CASSLAGTNGYTF,TGTGCCAGCAGCTTGGCCGGGACAAATGGCTACACCTTC
-,TRBV29-1,-,TRBJ1-1,CSVEGGVTEAFF,TGCAGCGTTGAAGGGGGAGTCACTGAAGCTTTCTTT
-,TRBV6-5,-,TRBJ2-1,CASSRTGTTYNEQFF,TGTGCCAGCAGTAGGACAGGGACTACTTACAATGAGCAGTTCTTC
-,TRBV28,-,TRBJ1-5,CASSFLQGSQPQHF,TGTGCCAGCAGTTTTCTTCAGGGGAGTCAGCCCCAGCATTTT
-,TRBV10-2,-,TRBJ1-2,CASSEGWGRGNNYGYTF,TGCGCCAGCAGTGAGGGGTGGGGGAGGGGGAATAACTATGGCTACACCTTC